This TCR beta chain was captured in a study of blood T cell repertoires in COVID-19. Overall study: Acute-phase and convalescent COVID-19 samples originated in the United States, Italy and Spain. PBMCs, B-cell-depleted T cells, or T cells were the source of the cDNA or gDNA that made up the material.

Study processing details: Nucleated cell number was recorded as an estimate derived from reference gene primer amplification. Sequencing was performed with immunoSEQ multiplex PCR; in TCRdb, only in-frame clones are kept and a portion is missing. The V and J calls and clone size are taken from that table; D and trimming were inferred from the DNA. The top ten hold 7% to 9.5% of the sample, which has around 100,000 clones, roughly 87% seen once. The CDR3 totals 17 residues. This receptor was identified in a man younger than 45 in a cohort sampled during active COVID-19. Sequencing was done on a sample of peripheral blood. The J gene is TRBJ2-7, the V gene TRBV21-1; no check of the table's D call, TRBD2, against the DNA was made. TRBV21-1 is marked as a pseudogene. For the CDR3, the DNA is TGTGCCAGCAGCCTACGCCCCCCGGTAGCGGACGCCTACGAGCAGTACTTC. Protein product: CASSLRPPVADAYEQYF.